One and the same sample provided the 15 T cell receptor beta chains below, sequenced in a study of low-dose radiotherapy and immunotherapy resistance in tumors. The sample's time point: after trial treatment. This sample's treatment: LDRT plus nivolumab, ipilimumab, low-dose cyclophosphamide and aspirin (RACIN trial). Priming of first-strand cDNA relied on TRAV- and TRBV-specific primers (covering alpha and beta chains). TCR amplification used roughly 20 PCR cycles, a constant-region primer and a V-primer adapter. From the reads, TCRdb called clonotypes with MiXCR, one entry per CDR3 protein. The sample lists fewer than 110,000 distinct CDR3 sequences, less than 25% occurring once. This sample comprised PBMCs, obtained after low-dose radiotherapy plus immunotherapy. The receptors shown here come from a male donor with prostate cancer.

This clonotype was seen many times. J is TRBJ2-1 and V is TRBV27; 7 positions match TRBD1. The length of the CDR3 is 15 residues. CDR1 and CDR2 from the germline V gene are MNHEY and SMNVEV (reference sequence). Losses at the gene ends were 8 bases for V and 1 base for J; bases not matched to a gene: 8. Written as DNA, the CDR3 is TGTGCCAGCCAAAGGGGGCAGGTGTCCTACAATGAGCAGTTCTTC. Translation gives CASQRGQVSYNEQFF.

This clonotype appeared many times. The chain couples TRBV30 to TRBJ1-2; unclear D gene. CDR3 length: 14 amino acids. V was trimmed by 2 bases and J by 4 bases, leaving 14 bases between them. Germline V gene lookup returns CDR1 GTSNPN and CDR2 SVGIG (reference sequence). The CDR3 region is CAWSPPGGIYGYTF. CDR3 nucleotides: TGTGCCTGGAGTCCGCCGGGAGGGATCTATGGCTACACCTTC.

This clonotype was seen repeatedly, ten times or more. The chain employs TRBV7-9 and TRBJ1-4; D might be TRBD1 (5 bases). Trimming pared 8 bases from V and 7 bases from J, leaving 14 bases between. This CDR3 contains 13 residues. The germline gives CDR1 SEHNR, CDR2 FQNEAQ (reference sequence). The CDR3 loop is CASRGGGGEKLFF. In DNA form, the CDR3 reads TGTGCCAGCCGCGGGGGGGGAGGTGAAAAACTGTTTTTT.

In regard to this clonotype: One base away lies a much larger clone, so this may be a sequencing read error. V and J are TRBV30 and TRBJ2-3; TRBD2 matches 8 bases. The CDR3 runs to 15 residues. J was trimmed by 6 bases and V by 0 bases; bases with no gene match: 8. CDR1 is GTSNPN, CDR2 SVGIG, per germline (reference sequence). Here the CDR3 reads CAWSVREGLLDTQYF. Written as DNA, the CDR3 is TGTGCCTGGAGTGTACGGGAGGGCCTCCTTGATACGCAGTATTTT.

This chain connects TRBV20-1 to TRBJ2-7; D is unresolved. The germline CDR1 and CDR2 sequences are DFQATT and SNEGSKA (reference sequence). The ends were cut back, 6 bases at V and 12 bases at J, with 21 bases in the middle. The CDR3 covers 12 residues. CDR3 loop: CSAIPPGPPGYF. Here the CDR3 DNA reads TGCAGTGCAATACCCCCGGGTCCGCCGGGGTACTTC.

About this clonotype itself: One base separates it from a far larger clone, so it is likely a read error. This rearrangement joins TRBV11-2 to TRBJ2-7; the D gene is possibly TRBD1 (5 bases). CDR1 SGHAT and CDR2 FQNNGV come from the germline V gene. CDR3 size: 13 residues. V was shortened by 5 bases and J by 7 bases, with 15 bases between the two germline ends. The CDR3 coding sequence is TGTGCCAGCAGCGATCAGGGTCGCGATGAGCAGTACTTC. Amino acid sequence: CASSDQGRDEQYF. Supplemented by reference TRBV11-2 and TRBJ2-7, the full variable domain reads EAGVAQSPRYKIIEKRQSVAFWCNPISGHATLYWYQQILGQGPKLLIQFQNNGVVDDSQLPKDRFSAERLKGVDSTLKIQPAKLEDSAVYLCASSDQGRDEQYFGPGTRLTVT.

This clonotype was picked up many times. The junction and the germline gene differ at one end; a read error may be behind it. The chain joins TRBV19 to TRBJ2-3; TRBD2 aligns across 7 bases. This CDR3 has 15 amino acids. Germline assignment: CDR1 LNHDA and CDR2 SQIVND (reference sequence). The CDR3 reads CASSIGSGASDTQYF. DNA of the CDR3: TGTGCCAGTAGCATAGGGAGCGGGGCCTCAGATACGCAGTATTTT.

This clonotype was recorded many times. The chain employs TRBV19 and TRBJ2-5; 7 nucleotides match TRBD2. The length of the CDR3 is 13 residues. The trim removed 11 bases at V and 2 bases at J, leaving 8 bases unmatched. The V gene's germline CDR1 is LNHDA and CDR2 SQIVND (reference sequence). This CDR3 reads CAAGSGTQETQYF. CDR3 bases: TGTGCCGCGGGGAGCGGGACGCAAGAGACCCAGTACTTC. Filled out from reference TRBV19 and TRBJ2-5, the complete variable domain reads DGGITQSPKYLFRKEGQNVTLSCEQNLNHDAMYWYRQDPGQGLRLIYYSQIVNDFQKGDIAEGYSVSREKKESFPLTVTSAQKNPTAFYLCAAGSGTQETQYFGPGTRLLVL.

This clonotype was recorded at least ten times. The chain couples TRBV7-9 to TRBJ2-1, with D perhaps matching TRBD1 (6 bases). Germline V CDR1 and CDR2: SEHNR, FQNEAQ (reference sequence). This CDR3 region has 15 residues. Trimming cost V 4 bases and J 2 bases, with 12 bases left between them. This CDR3 is CASSSRDTAYNEQFF. The CDR3 DNA reads as TGTGCCAGCAGCTCCCGGGACACTGCCTACAATGAGCAGTTCTTC.

The table lists this clonotype with many counts. The chain uses TRBV6-5 and TRBJ1-5, with TRBD1 matching 11 bases. CDR1 and CDR2 from the germline V gene are MNHEY and SVGAGI. V lost 6 bases, J lost 5 bases, and 3 bases stayed unmatched. The length of the CDR3 is 14 residues. The CDR3: CASRGTGGYQPQHF. The CDR3 DNA sequence: TGTGCCAGCAGGGGGACAGGGGGATATCAGCCCCAGCATTTT.

The chain employs TRBV20-1 and TRBJ1-1, with 7 nucleotides matching TRBD1. This CDR3 comprises 16 residues. V shed 5 bases and J 3 bases; nucleotides not matched to a gene: 15. From germline, CDR1 is DFQATT and CDR2 SNEGSKA (reference sequence). CDR3 residues: CSALNRGRSADTEAFF. CDR3 sequence (DNA): TGCAGTGCTTTGAACAGGGGCAGGAGTGCGGACACTGAAGCTTTCTTT.

This clonotype was seen many times. V gene TRBV7-9 combines with J gene TRBJ2-1, with TRBD2 matching over 10 bases. In germline, CDR1 is SEHNR, CDR2 FQNEAQ (reference sequence). The CDR3 runs to 15 residues. V lost 1 base to trimming and J lost 7 bases; unmatched junction nucleotides: 4. The CDR3 spells CASSLVLAGRNEQFF. The DNA of the CDR3 is TGTGCCAGCAGCTTAGTACTAGCGGGGAGAAATGAGCAGTTCTTC.

CDR3 bases: TGTGCCTGGAGCGAACTCCCGGGACCCGGGAATCAGCCCCAGCATTTT. Translation: CAWSELPGPGNQPQHF. The gene calls are TRBV30 and TRBJ1-5, with D perhaps matching TRBD1 (5 bases). In germline, CDR1 is GTSNPN, CDR2 SVGIG (reference sequence). Trimming removed 3 bases from V and 4 bases from J, with 19 bases in between. CDR3 size: 16 residues. The full variable domain, its missing parts supplied by reference TRBV30 and TRBJ1-5, is SQTIHQWPATLVQPVGSPLSLECTVEGTSNPNLYWYRQAAGRGLQLLFYSVGIGQISSEVPQNLSASRPQDRQFILSSKKLLLSDSGFYLCAWSELPGPGNQPQHFGDGTRLSIL.

Points on this clonotype: With a far larger clone one base away, a read error is the likely cause. This sequence joins TRBV5-4 and TRBJ2-1, with 7 nucleotides matching TRBD1. Looked up from germline, CDR1 is SGHNT and CDR2 is YYREEE (reference sequence). The CDR3 is 13 residues long. V lost 9 bases, J lost 10 bases, and 13 bases stayed unmatched. Here the CDR3 reads CATSRQGDYEQFF. The CDR3 DNA follows: TGTGCCACCTCGAGACAGGGAGACTACGAGCAGTTCTTC.

This clonotype was detected many times. The chain carries TRBV19 and TRBJ1-2; 7 nucleotides agree with TRBD1. V shed 5 bases and J 8 bases; nucleotides not matched to a gene: 11. The germline CDR1 and CDR2 sequences are LNHDA and SQIVND (reference sequence). The CDR3 is 14 residues long. The CDR3 DNA reads as TGTGCCAGTAGTCACACGACAGGGTCTCTCGGCTACACCTTC. Translating gives CASSHTTGSLGYTF.